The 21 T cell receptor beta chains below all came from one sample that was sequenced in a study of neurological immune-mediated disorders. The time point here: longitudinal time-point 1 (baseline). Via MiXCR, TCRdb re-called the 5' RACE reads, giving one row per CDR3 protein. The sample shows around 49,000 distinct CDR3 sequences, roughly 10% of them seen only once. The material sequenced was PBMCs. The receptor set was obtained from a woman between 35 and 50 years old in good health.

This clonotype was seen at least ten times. CDR3 DNA: TGCAGCGTCGGGTCGGGACTAGCGGAGGGCCAGACCCAGTACTTC. Amino acids: CSVGSGLAEGQTQYF. This rearrangement joins TRBV29-1 to TRBJ2-5, with TRBD2 matching over 11 bases. This CDR3 contains 15 residues. The V gene end was trimmed by 6 bases and the J gene end by 6 bases; junction bases not matched to a gene: 12. Germline V gene sequence: CDR1 SQVTM, CDR2 ANQGSEA.

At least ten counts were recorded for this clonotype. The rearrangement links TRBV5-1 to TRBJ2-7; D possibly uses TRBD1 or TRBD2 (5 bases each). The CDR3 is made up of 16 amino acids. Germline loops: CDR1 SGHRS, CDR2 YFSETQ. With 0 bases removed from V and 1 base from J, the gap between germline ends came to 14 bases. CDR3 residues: CASSLERGYLSYEQYF. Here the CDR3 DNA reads TGCGCCAGCAGCTTGGAGAGGGGTTACTTGTCCTACGAGCAGTACTTC.

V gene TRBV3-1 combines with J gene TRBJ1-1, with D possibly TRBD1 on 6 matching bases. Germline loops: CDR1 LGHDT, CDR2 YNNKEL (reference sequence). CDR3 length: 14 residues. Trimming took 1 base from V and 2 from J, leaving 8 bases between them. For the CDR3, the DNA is TGTGCCAGCAGCCAAGTGGACAGCAACACTGAAGCTTTCTTT. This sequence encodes CASSQVDSNTEAFF. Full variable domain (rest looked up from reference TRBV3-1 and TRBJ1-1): DTAVSQTPKYLVTQMGNDKSIKCEQNLGHDTMYWYKQDSKKFLKIMFSYNNKELIINETVPNRFSPKSPDKAHLNLHINSLELGDSAVYFCASSQVDSNTEAFFGQGTRLTVV.

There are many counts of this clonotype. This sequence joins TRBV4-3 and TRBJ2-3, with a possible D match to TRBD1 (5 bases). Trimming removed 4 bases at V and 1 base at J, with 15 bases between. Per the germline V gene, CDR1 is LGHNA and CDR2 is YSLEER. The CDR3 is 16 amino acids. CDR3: CASSPQQALRTDTQYF. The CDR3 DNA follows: TGCGCCAGCAGCCCGCAACAGGCGCTACGCACAGATACGCAGTATTTT.

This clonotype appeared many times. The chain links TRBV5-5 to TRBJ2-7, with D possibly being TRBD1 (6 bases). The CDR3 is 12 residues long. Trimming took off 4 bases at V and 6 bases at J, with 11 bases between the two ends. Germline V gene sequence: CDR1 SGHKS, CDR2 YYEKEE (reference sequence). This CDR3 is CASSLTGREQYF. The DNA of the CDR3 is TGTGCCAGCAGCCTCACAGGGCGCGAGCAGTACTTC.

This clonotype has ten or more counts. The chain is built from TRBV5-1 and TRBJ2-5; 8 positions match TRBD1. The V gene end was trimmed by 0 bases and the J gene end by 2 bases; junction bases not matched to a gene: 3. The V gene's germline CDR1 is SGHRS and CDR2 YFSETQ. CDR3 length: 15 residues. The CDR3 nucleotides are TGCGCCAGCAGCTTGGTGACAGGGGTACAAGAGACCCAGTACTTC. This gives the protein CASSLVTGVQETQYF.

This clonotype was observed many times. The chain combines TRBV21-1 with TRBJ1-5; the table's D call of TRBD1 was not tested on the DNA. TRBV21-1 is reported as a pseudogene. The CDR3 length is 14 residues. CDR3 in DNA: TGTGCCAGCGGCCAACTGGGACAGGGGGGAGCCCAGCATTTT. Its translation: CASGQLGQGGAQHF.

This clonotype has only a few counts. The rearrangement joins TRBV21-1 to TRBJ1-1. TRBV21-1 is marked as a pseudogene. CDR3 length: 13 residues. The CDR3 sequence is CASTRICNTEAFF. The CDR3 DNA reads TGTGCCAGCACGCGGATTTGTAACACTGAAGCTTTCTTT.

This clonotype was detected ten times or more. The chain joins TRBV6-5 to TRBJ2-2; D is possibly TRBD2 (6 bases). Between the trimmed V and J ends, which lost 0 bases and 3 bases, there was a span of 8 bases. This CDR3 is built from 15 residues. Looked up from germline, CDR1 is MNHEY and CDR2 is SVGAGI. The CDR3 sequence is CASSYSIADTGELFF. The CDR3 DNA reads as TGTGCCAGCAGTTACTCGATAGCGGACACCGGGGAGCTGTTTTTT.

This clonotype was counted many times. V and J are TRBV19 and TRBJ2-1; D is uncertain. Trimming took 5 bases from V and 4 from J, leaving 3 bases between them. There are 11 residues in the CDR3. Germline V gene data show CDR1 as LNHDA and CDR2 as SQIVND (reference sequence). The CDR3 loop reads CASSVYNEQFF. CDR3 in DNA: TGTGCCAGTAGTGTTTACAATGAGCAGTTCTTC. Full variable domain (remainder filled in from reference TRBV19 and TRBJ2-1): DGGITQSPKYLFRKEGQNVTLSCEQNLNHDAMYWYRQDPGQGLRLIYYSQIVNDFQKGDIAEGYSVSREKKESFPLTVTSAQKNPTAFYLCASSVYNEQFFGPGTRLTVL.

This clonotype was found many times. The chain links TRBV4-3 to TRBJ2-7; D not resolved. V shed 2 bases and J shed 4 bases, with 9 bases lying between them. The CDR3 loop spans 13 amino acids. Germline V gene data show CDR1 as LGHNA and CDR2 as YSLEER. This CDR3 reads CASSQRAYYEQYF. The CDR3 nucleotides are TGCGCCAGCAGCCAAAGGGCATATTACGAGCAGTACTTC.

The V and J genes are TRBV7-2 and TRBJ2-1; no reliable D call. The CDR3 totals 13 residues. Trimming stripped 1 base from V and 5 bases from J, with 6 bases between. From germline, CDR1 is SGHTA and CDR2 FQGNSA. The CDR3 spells CASSLDKDNEQFF. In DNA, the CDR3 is TGTGCCAGCAGCTTAGATAAGGACAATGAGCAGTTCTTC.

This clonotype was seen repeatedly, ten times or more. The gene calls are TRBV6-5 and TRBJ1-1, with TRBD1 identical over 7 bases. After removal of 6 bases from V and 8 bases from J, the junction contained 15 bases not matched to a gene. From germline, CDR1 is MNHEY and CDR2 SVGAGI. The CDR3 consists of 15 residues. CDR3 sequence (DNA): TGTGCCAGCAGCCCGACAGGGTCACTCGGATCCGAAGCTTTCTTT. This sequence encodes CASSPTGSLGSEAFF.

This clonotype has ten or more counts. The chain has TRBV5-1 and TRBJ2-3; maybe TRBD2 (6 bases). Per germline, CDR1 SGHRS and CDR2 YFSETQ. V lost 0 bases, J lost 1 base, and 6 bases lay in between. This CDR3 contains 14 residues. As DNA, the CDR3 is TGCGCCAGCAGCTTGGAGCGGGGCACAGATACGCAGTATTTT. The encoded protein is CASSLERGTDTQYF.

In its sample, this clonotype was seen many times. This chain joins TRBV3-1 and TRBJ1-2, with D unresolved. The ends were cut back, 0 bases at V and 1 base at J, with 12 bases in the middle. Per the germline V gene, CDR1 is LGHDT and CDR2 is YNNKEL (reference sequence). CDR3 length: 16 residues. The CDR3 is CASSQETWTVNYGYTF. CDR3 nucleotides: TGTGCCAGCAGCCAAGAGACTTGGACGGTTAACTATGGCTACACCTTC.

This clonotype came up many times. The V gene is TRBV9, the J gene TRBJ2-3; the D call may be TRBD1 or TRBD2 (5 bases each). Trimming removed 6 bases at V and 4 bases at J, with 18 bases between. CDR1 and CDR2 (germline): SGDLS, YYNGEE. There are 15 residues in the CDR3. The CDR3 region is CASTPYGMGADTQYF. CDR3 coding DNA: TGTGCCAGCACTCCCTACGGGATGGGGGCAGATACGCAGTATTTT.

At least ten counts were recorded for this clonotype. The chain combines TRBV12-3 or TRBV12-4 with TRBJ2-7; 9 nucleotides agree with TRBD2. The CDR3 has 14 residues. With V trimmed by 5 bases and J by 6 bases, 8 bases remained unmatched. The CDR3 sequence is CASSPPRGGGEQYF. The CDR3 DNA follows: TGTGCCAGCAGTCCTCCGCGGGGGGGGGGCGAGCAGTACTTC.

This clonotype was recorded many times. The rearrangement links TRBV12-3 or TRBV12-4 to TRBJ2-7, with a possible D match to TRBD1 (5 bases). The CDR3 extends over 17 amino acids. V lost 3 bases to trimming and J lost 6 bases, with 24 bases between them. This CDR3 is CASSFSVGAGRSGEQYF. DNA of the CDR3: TGTGCCAGCAGTTTTAGTGTGGGCGCAGGGCGGTCAGGCGAGCAGTACTTC.

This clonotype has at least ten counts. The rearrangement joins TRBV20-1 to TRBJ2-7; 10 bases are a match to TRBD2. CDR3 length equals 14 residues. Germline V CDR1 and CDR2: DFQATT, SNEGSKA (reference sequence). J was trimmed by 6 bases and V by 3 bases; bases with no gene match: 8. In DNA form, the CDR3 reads TGCAGTGCTAGGGCGCTAGCGGGAGTGGGCGAGCAGTACTTC. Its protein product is CSARALAGVGEQYF.

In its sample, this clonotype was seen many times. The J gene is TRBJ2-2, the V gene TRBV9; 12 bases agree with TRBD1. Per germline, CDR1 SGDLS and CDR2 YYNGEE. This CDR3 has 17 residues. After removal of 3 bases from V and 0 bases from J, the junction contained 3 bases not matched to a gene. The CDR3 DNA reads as TGTGCCAGCAGCGGACGGGACAGGGGGCCGAACACCGGGGAGCTGTTTTTT. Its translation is CASSGRDRGPNTGELFF.

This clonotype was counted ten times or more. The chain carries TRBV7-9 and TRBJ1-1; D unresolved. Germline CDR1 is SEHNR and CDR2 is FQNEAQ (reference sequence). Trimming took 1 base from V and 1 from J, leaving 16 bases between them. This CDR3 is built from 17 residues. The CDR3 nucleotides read TGTGCCAGCAGCTTAGGAAGAGGGAAGTGGGGGAACACTGAAGCTTTCTTT. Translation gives CASSLGRGKWGNTEAFF.